These 17 T cell receptor beta chains came from one sample sequenced in a study of radiation and T cells in renal cell carcinoma. Time point defined: blood 4 weeks post-SBRT, at nephrectomy. The treatment denotes: 15 Gy SBRT to primary tumor, nephrectomy 4 weeks later. Only in-frame clones appear in the TCRdb table, and some are missing; sequencing was by immunoSEQ multiplex PCR. The sample includes about 74,000 clones, roughly nine tenths of them seen just once. Here the sequenced sample was blood, taken from a patient whose treatment included radiotherapy and nephrectomy. The receptors stem from a woman aged 70-85 years with renal cell carcinoma.

The chain combines TRBV7-3 with TRBJ2-7; D perhaps matches TRBD2 (5 bases). The CDR3 spans 13 residues. Germline values: CDR1 SGHTA, CDR2 FQGTGA. Trimming took 3 bases from V and 0 from J, leaving 6 bases between them. CDR3: CASSLRDSYEQYF. In DNA, the CDR3 is TGTGCCAGCAGCTTGAGGGACTCCTACGAGCAGTACTTC.

This chain links TRBV19 with TRBJ1-5; 10 bases agree with TRBD1. Germline CDR1 and CDR2: LNHDA and SQIVND (reference sequence). The CDR3 runs 14 residues. V trimming: 4 bases; J trimming: 6 bases; junction bases outside the gene matches: 3. CDR3 amino acids: CASSSGQGGQPQHF. Written as DNA, the CDR3 is TGTGCCAGTAGTAGTGGACAGGGGGGTCAGCCCCAGCATTTT.

The chain recombines TRBV2 with TRBJ1-4; perhaps TRBD1 as D (5 bases). This CDR3 contains 13 residues. CDR1 SNHLY and CDR2 FYNNEI come from the germline V gene. V shed 6 bases and J shed 5 bases, with 10 bases lying between them. The CDR3 region is CASRDTRNEKLFF. CDR3 bases: TGTGCCAGCAGGGACACTCGGAATGAAAAACTGTTTTTT.

The rearrangement uses TRBV19 and TRBJ2-5, with D perhaps TRBD1 (6 bases). V lost 0 bases and J 3 bases, leaving 11 bases between the germline ends. Germline assignment: CDR1 LNHDA and CDR2 SQIVND (reference sequence). CDR3 length equals 15 residues. The CDR3 spells CASSIDQGGKETQYF. In DNA form, the CDR3 reads TGTGCCAGTAGTATAGATCAAGGGGGAAAAGAGACCCAGTACTTC.

J is TRBJ2-7 and V is TRBV10-3; a weak D match, TRBD2 (5 bases). Germline assignment: CDR1 ENHRY and CDR2 SYGVKD. This CDR3 comprises 13 residues. Trimming took 10 bases from V and 2 from J, leaving 15 bases between them. CDR3 protein: CATESEAAYEQYF. Here the CDR3 DNA reads TGTGCCACCGAATCGGAGGCAGCCTACGAGCAGTACTTC.

The chain uses TRBV6-1 and TRBJ1-2; a possible D gene is TRBD1 (6 bases). V was clipped by 3 bases and J by 2 bases, with 10 bases between them. The CDR3 totals 14 residues. Germline V gene data show CDR1 as MNHNS and CDR2 as SASEGT. The CDR3 loop is CASSEKDRNYGYTF. In DNA form, the CDR3 reads TGTGCCAGCAGTGAGAAGGACAGAAACTATGGCTACACCTTC.

The chain recombines TRBV28 with TRBJ1-1; possible D gene TRBD1, 5 bases. Germline CDR1 reads MDHEN; CDR2 reads SYDVKM. Trimming removed 2 bases from V and 0 bases from J, with 13 bases in between. This CDR3 has 16 amino acids. In DNA, the CDR3 is TGTGCCAGCAGTTTAGGGCAGGGACTTATGAACACTGAAGCTTTCTTT. Its translation: CASSLGQGLMNTEAFF.

The rearrangement uses TRBV7-9 and TRBJ1-1; no firm D call. This CDR3 contains 14 residues. Germline CDR1 and CDR2: SEHNR and FQNEAQ (reference sequence). The V end lost 1 base, the J end lost 3 bases, and 9 bases lay between the germline ends. CDR3 residues: CASSLDIFDTEAFF. The CDR3 nucleotides are TGTGCCAGCAGCTTAGATATATTCGACACTGAAGCTTTCTTT.

This sequence joins TRBV7-9 and TRBJ1-3, with D hard to call. This CDR3 comprises 11 residues. V lost 5 bases to trimming and J lost 4 bases, with 3 bases between them. CDR1 and CDR2 (germline): SEHNR, FQNEAQ (reference sequence). The CDR3 DNA reads as TGTGCCAGCAGCCCAGGAAACACCATATATTTT. It translates to CASSPGNTIYF.

This sequence joins TRBV5-1 and TRBJ2-2; weak D call: TRBD2 (5 bases). Trimming left V 0 bases short and J 2 bases short, with 11 bases between. CDR1 and CDR2 from the germline V gene are SGHRS and YFSETQ. The CDR3 has 16 residues. CDR3 sequence (DNA): TGCGCCAGCAGCTTGGGCAGTGGGAGTAACACCGGGGAGCTGTTTTTT. This sequence encodes CASSLGSGSNTGELFF.

V and J are TRBV21-1 and TRBJ1-2; whether TRBD1, the table's D call, matches the DNA was not checked. TRBV21-1 is a documented pseudogene. The CDR3 length is 16 residues. The CDR3 sequence is CASSGRQGRSNYGYTF. The DNA of the CDR3 is TGTGCCAGCAGCGGTCGACAGGGAAGATCCAACTATGGCTACACCTTC.

This chain uses TRBV6-5 with TRBJ2-7; maybe TRBD2 (6 bases). The V end was cut by 0 bases, the J end by 3 bases, with 9 bases between. From germline, CDR1 is MNHEY and CDR2 SVGAGI. This CDR3 is built from 14 residues. Here the CDR3 reads CASSYSGGRYEQYF. The DNA of the CDR3 is TGTGCCAGCAGTTACTCCGGAGGGCGCTACGAGCAGTACTTC.

The gene calls are TRBV6-6 and TRBJ1-5; 7 nucleotides agree with TRBD1. The CDR3 runs to 13 residues. Trimming at V came to 5 bases and at J to 5 bases, leaving 3 bases not matched to a gene. Germline-derived CDR1 and CDR2 are MNHNY and SVGAGI (reference sequence). CDR3 residues: CASSLRGDQPQHF. The DNA of the CDR3 is TGTGCCAGCAGTCTCAGGGGGGATCAGCCCCAGCATTTT.

J is TRBJ2-6 and V is TRBV15; D remains unclear. With 0 bases removed from V and 4 bases from J, the gap between germline ends came to 7 bases. The germline CDR1 and CDR2 sequences are LNHNV and YYDKDF (reference sequence). CDR3 size: 15 residues. In nucleotides, the CDR3 is TGTGCCACCAGCAGAGACAGGTTGGGGGCCAACGTCCTGACTTTC. Its translation is CATSRDRLGANVLTF.

This clone was seen a single time. The chain has TRBV7-8 and TRBJ2-7; no firm D call. Germline assignment: CDR1 SGHVS and CDR2 FQNEAQ. This CDR3 is built from 14 residues. Trimming cost V 1 base and J 0 bases, with 7 bases left between them. The CDR3 DNA follows: TGTGCCAGCAGCTTAGGACTGGTCTCCTACGAGCAGTACTTC. Its protein is CASSLGLVSYEQYF.

This clone occurred once. DNA of the CDR3: TGTGCCAGCAGTTTCTGGCACGGGACACCGGGGAAGAACTCCTACGAGCAGTACTTC. Protein sequence: CASSFWHGTPGKNSYEQYF. V is TRBV28 and J is TRBJ2-7; possibly TRBD1 for D (6 bases). The length of the CDR3 is 19 residues. V lost 3 bases and J 0 bases, leaving 24 bases between the germline ends. Per germline, CDR1 MDHEN and CDR2 SYDVKM.

The chain joins TRBV5-5 to TRBJ2-2; 8 bases map to TRBD2. CDR1 and CDR2 from the germline V gene are SGHKS and YYEKEE (reference sequence). V shed 6 bases, J shed 5 bases, and the junction held 6 bases outside the gene matches. The CDR3 spans 14 residues. CDR3 in DNA: TGTGCCAGCACTGCGGGACTAGGGACCGGGGAGCTGTTTTTT. Amino acids: CASTAGLGTGELFF.